This T cell receptor beta chain stems from a study of T cells in Graves' hyperthyroidism and ophthalmopathy. Broader study findings: Peripheral blood also featured most of the thyroid clonotypes expanded above 0.001.

The sample holds a few counts of this clonotype. Its antigen is as yet unknown. Authors of the study amplified TCR beta CDR3 regions from RNA transcripts. First-round RT-PCR of the TCR CDR3 relied on the HTBI primer set. TCRdb called the multiplex PCR reads again in MiXCR, with one record for every CDR3 protein. The repertoire holds hundreds of thousands of distinct CDR3 sequences, about 15% seen once, with under 30% in the top ten. Sequencing was done on a sample of blood. The clonotype comes from a woman in her twenties or thirties with Graves' hyperthyroidism.

In nucleotides, the CDR3 is TGCAGCGCCCGGGACAGCCTTAGTCACGAGCAGTACTTC. This sequence encodes CSARDSLSHEQYF. This chain links TRBV29-1 with TRBJ2-7; TRBD1 matches at 7 bases. The CDR3 consists of 13 residues. Trimming cost V 7 bases and J 5 bases; bases outside gene matches: 11. Germline V lookup: CDR1 SQVTM, CDR2 ANQGSEA.